This T cell receptor (beta chain) stems from a study of shared clonotypes between healthy human individuals. For the study at large: The study used three CD4 naive, three CD4 memory, two CD8 naive and one CD8 memory plate per donor.

In the case of this clone: Its antigen remains unidentified.

It was CD45RO-negative cells, positively selected for CCR7, that made up naive CD8 cells, with terminally differentiated effector memory CD45RA+ cells excluded. In the authors' workflow: Quality scores were absent from the junction-only immunoSEQ sequences, so filtering differed. Using immunoSEQ multiplex PCR, the repertoire was profiled, and TCRdb retains in-frame clones only, with some absent. That table furnishes V, J and clone size, whereas the DNA furnished D and trimming. The sample lists more than 2 million clones; about 94% were seen once. This CDR3 comprises 13 residues. CDR1 is SNHLY and CDR2 is FYNNEI in the germline V gene. With 3 bases removed from V and 9 bases from J, the gap between germline ends came to 12 bases. Study conclusions and caveats: What naive subsets generally showed was a larger estimated richness than memory subsets showed.

This clonotype was sampled from a man between 18 and 35 years old in good health. V gene TRBV2 combines with J gene TRBJ2-1; D gene uncertain. The sequencing input was naive CD8+ T cells sorted from blood. DNA of the CDR3: TGTGCCAGCAGTGATTTTGAGTCGGGTGAGCAGTTCTTC. This encodes CASSDFESGEQFF.